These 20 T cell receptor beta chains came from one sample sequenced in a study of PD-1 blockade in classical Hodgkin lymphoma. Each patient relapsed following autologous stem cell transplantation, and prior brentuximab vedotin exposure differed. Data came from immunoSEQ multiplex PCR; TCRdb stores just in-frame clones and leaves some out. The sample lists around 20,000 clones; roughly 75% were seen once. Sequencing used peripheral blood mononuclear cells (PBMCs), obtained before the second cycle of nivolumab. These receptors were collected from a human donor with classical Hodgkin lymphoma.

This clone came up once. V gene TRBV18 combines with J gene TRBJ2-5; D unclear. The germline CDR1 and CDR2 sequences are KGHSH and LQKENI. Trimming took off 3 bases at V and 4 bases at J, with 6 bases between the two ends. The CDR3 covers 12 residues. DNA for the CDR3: TGTGCCAGCTCACCTGGGCCAGAGACCCAGTACTTC. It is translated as CASSPGPETQYF.

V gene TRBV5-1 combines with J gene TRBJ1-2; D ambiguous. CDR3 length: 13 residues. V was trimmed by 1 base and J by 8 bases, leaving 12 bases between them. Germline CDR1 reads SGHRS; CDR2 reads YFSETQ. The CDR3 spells CASSLQRELGYTF. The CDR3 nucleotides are TGCGCCAGCAGCTTGCAGAGGGAACTGGGCTACACCTTC.

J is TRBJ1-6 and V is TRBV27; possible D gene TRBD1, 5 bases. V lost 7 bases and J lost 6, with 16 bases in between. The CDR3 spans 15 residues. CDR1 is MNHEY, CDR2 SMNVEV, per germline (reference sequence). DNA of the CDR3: TGTGCCAGCACCATAAGGAGGGGAGGTAATTCACCCCTCCACTTT. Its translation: CASTIRRGGNSPLHF.

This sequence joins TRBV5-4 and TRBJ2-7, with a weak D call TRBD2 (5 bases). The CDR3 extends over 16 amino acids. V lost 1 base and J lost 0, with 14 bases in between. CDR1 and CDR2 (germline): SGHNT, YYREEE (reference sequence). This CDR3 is CASSLSSRESSYEQYV. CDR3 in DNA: TGTGCCAGCAGCTTGAGCAGTAGGGAGAGCTCCTACGAGCAGTACGTC.

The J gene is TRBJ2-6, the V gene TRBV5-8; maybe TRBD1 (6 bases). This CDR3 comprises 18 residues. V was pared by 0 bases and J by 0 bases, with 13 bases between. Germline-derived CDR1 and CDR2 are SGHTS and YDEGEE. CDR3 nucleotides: TGTGCCAGCAGCTTGGATGGGGGCCCAGTCTCTGGGGCCAACGTCCTGACTTTC. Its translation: CASSLDGGPVSGANVLTF.

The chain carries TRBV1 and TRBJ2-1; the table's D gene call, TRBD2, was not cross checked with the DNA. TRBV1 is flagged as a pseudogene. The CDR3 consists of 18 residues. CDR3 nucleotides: TGCACCAGCAGCCCCGGCAAGTCAGGCCTAGCGGGAGTAGCTGAGCAGTTCTTC. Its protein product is CTSSPGKSGLAGVAEQFF.

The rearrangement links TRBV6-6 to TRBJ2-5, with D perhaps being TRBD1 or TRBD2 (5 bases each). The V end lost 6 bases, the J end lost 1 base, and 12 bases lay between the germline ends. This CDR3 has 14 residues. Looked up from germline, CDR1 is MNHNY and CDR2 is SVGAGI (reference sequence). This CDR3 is CASSLAGTQETQYF. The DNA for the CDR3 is TGTGCCAGCAGCCTGGCCGGGACCCAAGAGACCCAGTACTTC.

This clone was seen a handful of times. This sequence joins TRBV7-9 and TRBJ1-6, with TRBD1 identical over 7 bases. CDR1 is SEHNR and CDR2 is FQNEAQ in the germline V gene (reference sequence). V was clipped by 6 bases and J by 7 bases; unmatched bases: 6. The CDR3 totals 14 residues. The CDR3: CASRFSRGNSPLHF. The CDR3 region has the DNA TGTGCCAGCAGGTTTAGCAGGGGGAATTCACCCCTCCACTTT. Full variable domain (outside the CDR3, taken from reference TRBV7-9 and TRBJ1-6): DTGVSQNPRHKITKRGQNVTFRCDPISEHNRLYWYRQTLGQGPEFLTYFQNEAQLEKSRLLSDRFSAERPKGSFSTLEIQRTEQGDSAMYLCASRFSRGNSPLHFGNGTRLTVT.

This chain's CDR3 is CASSENGIEEQFF. The CDR3 DNA follows: TGCGCCAGCAGTGAGAACGGGATTGAAGAGCAGTTCTTC. The rearrangement links TRBV10-1 to TRBJ2-1; possibly TRBD2 for D (5 bases). Deletions cut 2 bases from V and 10 bases from J, with 12 bases between. The CDR3 covers 13 residues. Per the germline V gene, CDR1 is WNHNN and CDR2 is SYGVQD (reference sequence).

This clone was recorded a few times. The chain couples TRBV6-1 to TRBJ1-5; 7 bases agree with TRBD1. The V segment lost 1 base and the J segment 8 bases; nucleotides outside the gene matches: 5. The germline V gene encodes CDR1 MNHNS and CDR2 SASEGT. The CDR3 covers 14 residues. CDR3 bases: TGTGCCAGCAGTGAAGTAGGGGGCACAAAGCCCCAGCATTTT. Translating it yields CASSEVGGTKPQHF.

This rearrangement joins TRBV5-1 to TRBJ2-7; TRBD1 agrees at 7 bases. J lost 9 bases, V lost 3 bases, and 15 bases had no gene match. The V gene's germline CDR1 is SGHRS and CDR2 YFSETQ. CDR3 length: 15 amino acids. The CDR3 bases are TGCGCCAGCAGCTCAGCCCGGGACAGCCGGCTGGGGCAGTACGTC. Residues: CASSSARDSRLGQYV.

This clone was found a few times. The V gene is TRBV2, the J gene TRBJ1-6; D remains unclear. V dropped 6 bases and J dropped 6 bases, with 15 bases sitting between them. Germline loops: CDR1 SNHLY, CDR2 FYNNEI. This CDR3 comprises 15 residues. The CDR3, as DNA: TGTGCCAGCAGCCTCCGGGATCCGGGTAATTCACCCCTCCACTTT. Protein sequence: CASSLRDPGNSPLHF.

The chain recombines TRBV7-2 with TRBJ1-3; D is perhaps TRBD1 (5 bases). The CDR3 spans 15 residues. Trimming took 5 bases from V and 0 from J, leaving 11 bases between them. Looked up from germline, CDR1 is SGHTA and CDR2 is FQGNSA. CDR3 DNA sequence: TGTGCCAGCAGCCCTGACAGATCCTCTGGAAACACCATATATTTT. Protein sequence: CASSPDRSSGNTIYF.

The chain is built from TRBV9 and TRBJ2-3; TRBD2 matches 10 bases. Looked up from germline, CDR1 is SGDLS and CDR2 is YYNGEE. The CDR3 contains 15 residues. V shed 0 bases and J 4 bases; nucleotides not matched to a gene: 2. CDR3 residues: CASSVGLAGADTQYF. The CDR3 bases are TGTGCCAGCAGCGTAGGGCTAGCGGGGGCAGATACGCAGTATTTT.

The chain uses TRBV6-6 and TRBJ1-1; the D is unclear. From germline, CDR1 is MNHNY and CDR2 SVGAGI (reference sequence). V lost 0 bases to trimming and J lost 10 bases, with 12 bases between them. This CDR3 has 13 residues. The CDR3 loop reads CASSYSLSGGAFF. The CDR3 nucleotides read TGTGCCAGCAGTTACTCGTTATCAGGAGGAGCTTTCTTT.

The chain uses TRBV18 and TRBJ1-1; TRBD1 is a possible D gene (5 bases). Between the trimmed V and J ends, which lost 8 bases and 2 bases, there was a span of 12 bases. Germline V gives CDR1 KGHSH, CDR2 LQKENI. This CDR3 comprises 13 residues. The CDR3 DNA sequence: TGTGCCAGCCAAAGGGGCGGAAACACTGAAGCTTTCTTT. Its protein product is CASQRGGNTEAFF.

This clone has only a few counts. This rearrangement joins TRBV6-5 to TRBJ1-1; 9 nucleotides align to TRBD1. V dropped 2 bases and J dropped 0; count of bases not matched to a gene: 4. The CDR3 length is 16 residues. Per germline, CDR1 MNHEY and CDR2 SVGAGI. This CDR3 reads CASSYGTGPMNTEAFF. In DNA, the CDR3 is TGTGCCAGCAGTTACGGGACAGGGCCGATGAACACTGAAGCTTTCTTT.

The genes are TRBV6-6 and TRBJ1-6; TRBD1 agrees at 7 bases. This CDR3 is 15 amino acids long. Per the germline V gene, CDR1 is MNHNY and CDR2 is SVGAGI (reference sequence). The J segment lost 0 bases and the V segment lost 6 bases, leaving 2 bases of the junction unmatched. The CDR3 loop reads CASSRDSSYNSPLHF. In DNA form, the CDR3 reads TGTGCCAGCAGCCGGGACAGCTCCTATAATTCACCCCTCCACTTT.

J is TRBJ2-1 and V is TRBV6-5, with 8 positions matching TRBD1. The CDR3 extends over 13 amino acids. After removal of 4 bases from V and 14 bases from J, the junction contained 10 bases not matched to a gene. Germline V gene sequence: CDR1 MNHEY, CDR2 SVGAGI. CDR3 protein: CASSWQGAAGKFF. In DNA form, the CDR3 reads TGTGCCAGCAGTTGGCAGGGGGCCGCCGGGAAGTTCTTC.

The CDR3 sequence is CASSWTGGNEKLFF. The CDR3 coding sequence is TGTGCCAGCAGCTGGACAGGGGGTAATGAAAAACTGTTTTTT. The genes are TRBV6-1 and TRBJ1-4, with 10 positions matching TRBD1. Trimming removed 6 bases from V and 4 bases from J; junction bases left unmatched: 2. The V gene's germline CDR1 is MNHNS and CDR2 SASEGT. The CDR3 covers 14 residues.